The 29 T cell receptor beta chains given below trace back to one sample, sequenced in a study of blood T cell repertoires in COVID-19. The assay was immunoSEQ multiplex PCR, and TCRdb's table has in-frame clones only and misses some. Here the sample spans 9,500 to 15,000 clones, 65% to 80% being singletons. The specimen was peripheral blood. The receptors were gathered from a man aged 55 to 70 with COVID-19, enrolled during active disease.

The rearrangement links TRBV7-5 to TRBJ2-7; TRBD2, the table's D call, lacks a check against the DNA. TRBV7-5 is a documented pseudogene. The CDR3 sequence is 11 residues long. The CDR3 DNA reads as TGTGCCAGAAGCTTAGCTGACGAGCAGTACGTC. Its translation is CARSLADEQYV.

The V gene is TRBV6-2 or TRBV6-3, the J gene TRBJ2-2, with 7 bases fitting TRBD2. The ends lost 2 bases at V and 3 bases at J; junction bases unmatched: 12. The CDR3 spans 18 residues. The germline V gene encodes CDR1 MNHEY and CDR2 SVGEGT. For the CDR3, the DNA is TGTGCCAGCAGTTACAGGCGGGAGAATCTCCGGTACACCGGGGAGCTGTTTTTT. This sequence encodes CASSYRRENLRYTGELFF.

The chain links TRBV23-1 to TRBJ2-7; TRBD2 matches 8 bases. Being an ORF, TRBV23-1 has a function that is uncertain. This CDR3 is 14 amino acids long. The CDR3 DNA reads TGCGCCAGCAGTCAATCCGCTCAGGGACTAGATCTTTATGTC. Its translation: CASSQSAQGLDLYV.

The J gene is TRBJ1-1, the V gene TRBV10-2; the D gene is possibly TRBD1 (6 bases). This CDR3 spans 13 amino acids. Germline V gives CDR1 WSHSY, CDR2 SAAADI. Trimming left V 4 bases short and J 5 bases short, with 11 bases between. DNA for the CDR3: TGCGCCAGCAGTGGCGGGGGCTGGACTGAAGCTTTCTTT. Translating it yields CASSGGGWTEAFF.

The chain carries TRBV7-3 and TRBJ2-3, with 12 nucleotides matching TRBD2. Germline CDR1 SGHTA, CDR2 FQGTGA. The CDR3 is 14 amino acids. The ends lost 5 bases at V and 6 bases at J; junction bases unmatched: 3. Here the CDR3 reads CASSLAGGYDTQYF. The CDR3 nucleotides read TGTGCCAGCAGCCTAGCGGGAGGGTATGATACGCAGTATTTT.

The gene calls are TRBV3-1 (or the pseudogene TRBV3-2) and TRBJ1-5, with D possibly being TRBD1 (5 bases). Between the trimmed V and J ends, which lost 1 base and 5 bases, there was a span of 9 bases. The length of the CDR3 is 14 residues. The germline V gene has CDR1 LGHDT and CDR2 YNNKEL (reference sequence). The CDR3 loop is CASSQGQGYQPQHF. CDR3 nucleotides: TGTGCCAGCAGCCAAGGGCAGGGCTATCAGCCCCAGCATTTT.

The chain has TRBV6-5 and TRBJ2-3, with TRBD1 as a possible D gene (6 bases). V was pared by 4 bases and J by 7 bases, with 15 bases between. Looked up from germline, CDR1 is MNHEY and CDR2 is SVGAGI. The CDR3 has 14 residues. The CDR3 here is CASSSQRGTHTQYF. The CDR3 DNA sequence: TGTGCCAGCAGTTCTCAAAGGGGGACACATACGCAGTATTTT.

This clone was detected only a few times. The CDR3 is CASSTTRGSGNTIYF. DNA of the CDR3: TGCGCCAGCAGCACAACGCGGGGGTCAGGAAACACCATATATTTT. This rearrangement joins TRBV4-1 to TRBJ1-3, with D perhaps TRBD1 (5 bases). V gave up 5 bases and J gave up 4 bases, with 15 bases separating them. The length of the CDR3 is 15 residues. From germline, CDR1 is MGHRA and CDR2 YSYEKL.

This clone was seen once. The chain recombines TRBV28 with TRBJ1-1; D gene unclear. Germline V gives CDR1 MDHEN, CDR2 SYDVKM. V shed 11 bases and J shed 1 base, with 14 bases lying between them. The CDR3 loop spans 13 amino acids. The DNA for the CDR3 is TGTGCCGTCCGCTCCGGGGAGAACACTGAAGCTTTCTTT. This codes for CAVRSGENTEAFF.

The rearrangement uses TRBV7-6 and TRBJ1-4; 11 nucleotides match TRBD1. Trimming removed 5 bases from V and 6 bases from J; junction bases left unmatched: 5. The length of the CDR3 is 15 residues. CDR1 SGHVS and CDR2 FNYEAQ come from the germline V gene. The CDR3 protein is CASSIPGQGDEKLFF. The CDR3 bases are TGTGCCAGCAGCATACCGGGACAGGGGGATGAAAAACTGTTTTTT.

The chain carries TRBV7-8 and TRBJ2-5, with D perhaps TRBD2 (5 bases). V gave up 0 bases and J gave up 5 bases, with 16 bases separating them. In germline, CDR1 is SGHVS, CDR2 FQNEAQ. This CDR3 is 16 amino acids long. Here the CDR3 reads CASSLAELRVGETQYF. Here the CDR3 DNA reads TGTGCCAGCAGCTTAGCCGAGTTGCGGGTGGGCGAGACCCAGTACTTC.

The rearrangement uses TRBV7-2 and TRBJ1-2, with D possibly matching TRBD1 (5 bases). Germline CDR1 is SGHTA and CDR2 is FQGNSA. V shed 3 bases and J shed 1 base, with 12 bases lying between them. There are 15 residues in the CDR3. CDR3 amino acids: CASSFVSQVNYGYTF. The CDR3 coding sequence is TGTGCCAGCAGCTTTGTATCACAGGTTAACTATGGCTACACCTTC.

The rearrangement uses TRBV7-6 and TRBJ2-7; 11 nucleotides agree with TRBD2. Per the germline V gene, CDR1 is SGHVS and CDR2 is FNYEAQ. Losses at the gene ends were 5 bases for V and 6 bases for J; bases not matched to a gene: 3. The CDR3 loop spans 13 amino acids. CDR3 residues: CASSPGLAVEQYF. CDR3 coding DNA: TGTGCCAGCAGCCCGGGACTAGCGGTCGAGCAGTACTTC.

V gene TRBV11-2 combines with J gene TRBJ1-5; TRBD1 might be the D (6 bases). The CDR3 runs 15 residues. V lost 3 bases to trimming and J lost 4 bases, with 13 bases between them. Germline values: CDR1 SGHAT, CDR2 FQNNGV. The CDR3 bases are TGTGCCAGCAGCTTGGGGGCAGCGTTTAATCAGCCCCAGCATTTT. This translates into CASSLGAAFNQPQHF.

This chain joins TRBV3-1 (or the pseudogene TRBV3-2) and TRBJ2-1; 10 bases agree with TRBD2. There are 17 residues in the CDR3. J was trimmed by 5 bases and V by 4 bases; bases with no gene match: 11. Germline V gene data show CDR1 as LGHDT and CDR2 as YNNKEL (reference sequence). The chain's CDR3 is CASSPDLAGVQHNEQFF. CDR3 in DNA: TGTGCCAGCAGCCCTGATCTAGCGGGAGTTCAACACAATGAGCAGTTCTTC.

The genes are TRBV19 and TRBJ1-4; TRBD1 is a possible D gene (5 bases). Germline values: CDR1 LNHDA, CDR2 SQIVND (reference sequence). The CDR3 consists of 13 residues. V lost 7 bases and J 7 bases, leaving 13 bases between the germline ends. The CDR3 loop reads CASKDRGSEKLFF. The CDR3 DNA follows: TGTGCCAGTAAGGATAGGGGAAGTGAAAAACTGTTTTTT.

This rearrangement joins TRBV9 to TRBJ2-1, with 8 bases aligning to TRBD1. This CDR3 has 14 amino acids. CDR1 is SGDLS and CDR2 is YYNGEE in the germline V gene. With V trimmed by 4 bases and J by 8 bases, 8 bases remained unmatched. This CDR3 is CASSPTDRVYEQFF. Here the CDR3 DNA reads TGTGCCAGCAGCCCGACGGACAGGGTTTATGAGCAGTTCTTC. Full variable domain (missing parts from reference TRBV9 and TRBJ2-1): DSGVTQTPKHLITATGQRVTLRCSPRSGDLSVYWYQQSLDQGLQFLIQYYNGEERAKGNILERFSAQQFPDLHSELNLSSLELGDSALYFCASSPTDRVYEQFFGPGTRLTVL.

The CDR3 DNA follows: TGTGCCAGCAGCGAAACGGGACAGGGGCGTAATCAGCGGAATGAAAAACTGTTTTTT. Translating it yields CASSETGQGRNQRNEKLFF. The chain combines TRBV5-5 with TRBJ1-4, with 10 bases matching TRBD1. CDR3 length: 19 amino acids. Germline CDR1 SGHKS, CDR2 YYEKEE (reference sequence). The trim removed 4 bases at V and 5 bases at J, leaving 17 bases unmatched.

The genes are TRBV7-2 and TRBJ2-1; 9 bases are a match to TRBD2. Germline CDR1 reads SGHTA; CDR2 reads FQGNSA. V gave up 3 bases and J gave up 1 base; unmatched junction bases: 13. This CDR3 is 19 amino acids long. The CDR3 DNA is TGTGCCAGCAGCTTCCCAGCGGGGGGTAGTGGTGTATCCTACAATGAGCAGTTCTTC. Encoded protein: CASSFPAGGSGVSYNEQFF.

The gene calls are TRBV20-1 and TRBJ1-1, with TRBD1 as a possible D gene (5 bases). Germline-derived CDR1 and CDR2 are DFQATT and SNEGSKA (reference sequence). There are 10 residues in the CDR3. The CDR3 reads CRQGNTEAFF. The CDR3 DNA is TGCAGGCAGGGTAACACTGAAGCTTTCTTT.

The V gene is TRBV2, the J gene TRBJ1-1; the D is unclear. Deletions cut 6 bases from V and 0 bases from J, with 5 bases between. From germline, CDR1 is SNHLY and CDR2 FYNNEI. The CDR3 is made up of 12 amino acids. The CDR3 coding sequence is TGTGCCAGCAGCCTAATGAACACTGAAGCTTTCTTT. This translates into CASSLMNTEAFF.

This clone was picked up one time. V is TRBV10-3 and J is TRBJ1-1; D is possibly TRBD1 (5 bases). The germline V and J ends were trimmed by 7 bases and 1 base, with 13 bases remaining between them. Germline CDR1 ENHRY, CDR2 SYGVKD. The CDR3 contains 14 residues. CDR3 DNA sequence: TGTGCCATCACTCCGGGGGGGACGAACACTGAAGCTTTCTTT. This encodes CAITPGGTNTEAFF.

This clone is categorized as medium-sized. The V and J genes are TRBV12-5 and TRBJ2-7, with D unclear. The CDR3 length is 13 residues. V was trimmed by 7 bases and J by 3 bases, leaving 13 bases between them. Germline V lookup: CDR1 LGHNT, CDR2 FRNRAP. The CDR3 DNA sequence: TGTGCTAGTGCTCCTACAGAGAACTACGAGCAGTACTTC. Translation: CASAPTENYEQYF.

In nucleotides, the CDR3 is TGTGCCTGGAGTGTACGACCGGGGGAGACCCAGTACTTC. It specifies CAWSVRPGETQYF. This chain connects TRBV30 to TRBJ2-5; a possible D gene is TRBD2 (5 bases). There are 13 residues in the CDR3. Germline lookup yields CDR1 GTSNPN and CDR2 SVGIG (reference sequence). Trimming took off 0 bases at V and 5 bases at J, with 10 bases between the two ends.

This clone is large. V gene TRBV4-1 combines with J gene TRBJ2-1, with 9 bases fitting TRBD2. This CDR3 has 16 residues. Germline assignment: CDR1 MGHRA and CDR2 YSYEKL. V lost 0 bases and J lost 4; bases outside the gene matches: 4. CDR3 sequence: CASSQESTSGYNEQFF. CDR3 DNA sequence: TGCGCCAGCAGCCAAGAGTCGACTAGCGGATACAATGAGCAGTTCTTC.

This chain joins TRBV11-3 and TRBJ1-1; D is perhaps TRBD1 (6 bases). Germline CDR1 SGHNT, CDR2 YENEEA. The CDR3 sequence is 16 residues long. With 6 bases removed from V and 4 bases from J, the gap between germline ends came to 21 bases. The CDR3 DNA follows: TGTGCCAGCAGTTCCCCTTCGGGGGGGCGGATCACTGAAGCTTTCTTT. Protein sequence: CASSSPSGGRITEAFF. Combining the CDR3 with reference TRBV11-3 and TRBJ1-1 gives the whole variable domain EAGVVQSPRYKIIEKKQPVAFWCNPISGHNTLYWYLQNLGQGPELLIRYENEEAVDDSQLPKDRFSAERLKGVDSTLKIQPAELGDSAVYLCASSSPSGGRITEAFFGQGTRLTVV.

This clone was seen a handful of times. This chain uses TRBV24-1 with TRBJ2-1; 12 bases map to TRBD2. J was trimmed by 6 bases and V by 3 bases; bases with no gene match: 8. Germline assignment: CDR1 KGHDR and CDR2 SFDVKD. This CDR3 is 17 amino acids long. The CDR3 nucleotides read TGTGCCACCAGTGATCCCCCGACTAGCGGGGGCCGCAATGAGCAGTTCTTC. This translates into CATSDPPTSGGRNEQFF.

This clone was seen once. The chain couples TRBV9 to TRBJ1-3; TRBD1 agrees at 9 bases. In germline, CDR1 is SGDLS, CDR2 YYNGEE. CDR3 length: 15 amino acids. The junction had 5 bases not matched to a gene; V was cut back by 3 bases and J by 4 bases. The CDR3 reads CASSAQGAGGNTIYF. The CDR3 nucleotides read TGTGCCAGCAGCGCACAGGGGGCAGGAGGAAACACCATATATTTT.

This chain's CDR3 is CSVDRADTQYF. Here the CDR3 DNA reads TGCAGCGTAGACAGGGCAGATACGCAGTATTTT. The chain uses TRBV29-1 and TRBJ2-3, with 7 bases that match TRBD1. The CDR3 is made up of 11 amino acids. After removal of 6 bases from V and 4 bases from J, the junction contained 1 base not matched to a gene. Germline assignment: CDR1 SQVTM and CDR2 ANQGSEA.